The clone carrying this T cell receptor (beta chain) showed up just a few times. Its target is unknown. Graves' hyperthyroidism is called stable when ophthalmopathy does not progress within 18 months. Uncontrolled infection, other autoimmune disease, pregnancy or lactation led to exclusion. These data belong to a study of T cells in Graves' hyperthyroidism and ophthalmopathy. From germline, CDR1 is MNHEY and CDR2 SMNVEV (reference sequence). Trimming removed 3 bases from V and 0 bases from J, with 11 bases in between. The CDR3 runs 15 residues. Study-wide points: Ophthalmopathy got predicted by the model a median about six months before its onset. Blood also showed most of the thyroid clonotypes that were expanded above 0.001.

Authors of the study amplified TCR beta CDR3 regions from RNA transcripts. The HTBI set primed first-round TCR CDR3 RT-PCR. TCRdb independently ran MiXCR on the multiplex PCR reads; one entry per CDR3 protein. The sample yields over 200,000 distinct CDR3 sequences, 17% seen once. The clonotype originates from a man aged 45-65 years with Graves' hyperthyroidism. The V call is TRBV27, the J call TRBJ1-2; D gene ambiguous. The sequencing input was blood. The CDR3 is CASSFTESPNYGYTF. In nucleotides, the CDR3 is TGTGCCAGCAGTTTCACAGAATCCCCTAACTATGGCTACACCTTC.